Presented here are 17 T cell receptor beta chains from one specimen sequenced in a study of T cell changes during pregnancy in multiple sclerosis. Profiling relied on immunoSEQ multiplex PCR, and the TCRdb table lists in-frame clones only, not all of them. Of 90,000 to 100,000 clones detected, around 92% appear once; the ten largest clones hold roughly 2.1%. This material consisted of peripheral blood, taken after pregnancy. The receptors were sampled from a female donor in good health, enrolled as a control in a pregnancy study.

CDR3 amino acids: CASSFTGVNEKLFF. DNA for the CDR3: TGTGCCAGCAGTTTCACAGGGGTGAATGAAAAACTGTTTTTT. The chain recombines TRBV28 with TRBJ1-4; 7 nucleotides match TRBD1. Germline assignment: CDR1 MDHEN and CDR2 SYDVKM. The CDR3 runs 14 residues. Trimming at V came to 3 bases and at J to 5 bases, leaving 3 bases not matched to a gene.

The chain employs TRBV7-8 and TRBJ2-7; D remains unclear. Germline lookup yields CDR1 SGHVS and CDR2 FQNEAQ. The CDR3 has 13 residues. The V gene lost 1 base and the J gene lost 9 bases, with 13 bases spanning the gap. The CDR3 region is CASSLGNREAQYF. The CDR3 region has the DNA TGTGCCAGCAGCTTAGGGAACCGTGAGGCGCAGTACTTC.

V and J are TRBV10-3 and TRBJ2-3; 7 nucleotides agree with TRBD2. J was trimmed by 3 bases and V by 3 bases; bases with no gene match: 3. From germline, CDR1 is ENHRY and CDR2 SYGVKD. CDR3 length equals 14 residues. Written as DNA, the CDR3 is TGTGCCATCAGTGAAGCGGGGACGACAGATACGCAGTATTTT. It codes for CAISEAGTTDTQYF.

This sequence joins TRBV5-6 and TRBJ1-2, with 10 bases matching TRBD1. V lost 3 bases to trimming and J lost 6 bases; unmatched junction nucleotides: 14. Per germline, CDR1 SGHDT and CDR2 YYEEEE. This CDR3 is built from 17 residues. In DNA form, the CDR3 reads TGTGCCAGCAGCTGGGAACCCGGGACAGGGGTGAGTGATGGCTACACCTTC. It codes for CASSWEPGTGVSDGYTF. Combining the CDR3 with reference TRBV5-6 and TRBJ1-2 gives the whole variable domain DAGVTQSPTHLIKTRGQQVTLRCSPKSGHDTVSWYQQALGQGPQFIFQYYEEEERQRGNFPDRFSGHQFPNYSSELNVNALLLGDSALYLCASSWEPGTGVSDGYTFGSGTRLTVV.

The chain is built from TRBV28 and TRBJ2-7, with TRBD2 identical over 9 bases. Germline trimming cut 5 bases from V and 3 bases from J; bases unmatched to any gene: 14. Germline V gene data show CDR1 as MDHEN and CDR2 as SYDVKM. This CDR3 region has 17 residues. CDR3 sequence: CASSRAVAGVNNYEQYF. The CDR3 DNA sequence: TGTGCCAGCAGTCGTGCAGTAGCGGGAGTCAACAACTACGAGCAGTACTTC.

The chain links TRBV4-1 to TRBJ2-1, with a weak D call TRBD2 (5 bases). Trimming pared 1 base from V and 0 bases from J, leaving 7 bases between. CDR1 and CDR2 from the germline V gene are MGHRA and YSYEKL. This CDR3 region has 15 residues. The CDR3 spells CASSQGGSSYNEQFF. The CDR3 coding sequence is TGCGCCAGCAGCCAAGGAGGGAGCTCCTACAATGAGCAGTTCTTC.

V is TRBV19 and J is TRBJ2-7, with D unresolved. Germline CDR1 reads LNHDA; CDR2 reads SQIVND (reference sequence). The CDR3 is 13 residues long. Trimming left V 0 bases short and J 6 bases short, with 9 bases between. The CDR3 loop reads CASSIDRISEQYF. CDR3 sequence (DNA): TGTGCCAGTAGTATAGATCGTATCAGCGAGCAGTACTTC.

The chain combines TRBV2 with TRBJ2-2; 7 nucleotides align to TRBD1. V shed 10 bases, J shed 0 bases, and the junction held 5 bases outside the gene matches. CDR1 and CDR2 (germline): SNHLY, FYNNEI. The CDR3 spans 14 residues. CDR3 protein: CAIQTGSNTGELFF. The CDR3 DNA reads TGTGCCATCCAGACAGGGTCGAACACCGGGGAGCTGTTTTTT.

The gene calls are TRBV7-8 and TRBJ1-1, with D unresolved. V lost 0 bases, J lost 5 bases, and 10 bases lay in between. The CDR3 runs to 14 residues. The germline gives CDR1 SGHVS, CDR2 FQNEAQ. The CDR3 here is CASSLASRSTEAFF. The CDR3 DNA reads TGTGCCAGCAGCTTAGCGAGCCGGTCTACTGAAGCTTTCTTT.

This clone is a singleton in its sample. The rearrangement uses TRBV7-8 and TRBJ2-1; 7 bases fit TRBD2. Per the germline V gene, CDR1 is SGHVS and CDR2 is FQNEAQ. J gave up 3 bases and V 4 bases, and 6 bases lay outside the gene matches. The CDR3 runs to 15 residues. CDR3 in amino acids: CASSWLAEGYNEQFF. The CDR3 DNA follows: TGTGCCAGCAGCTGGCTAGCGGAGGGCTACAATGAGCAGTTCTTC.

V and J are TRBV16 and TRBJ2-7; 11 nucleotides match TRBD1. The junction had 3 bases not matched to a gene; V was cut back by 5 bases and J by 3 bases. Germline V lookup: CDR1 KGHSY, CDR2 FQNENV. CDR3 length: 14 amino acids. The CDR3 reads CASSGQGAVYEQYF. As DNA, the CDR3 is TGTGCCAGCAGCGGACAGGGGGCCGTCTACGAGCAGTACTTC.

In its sample, this clone was seen once. The rearrangement links TRBV29-1 to TRBJ2-7; a possible D gene is TRBD2 (6 bases). Germline assignment: CDR1 SQVTM and CDR2 ANQGSEA. This CDR3 is 12 amino acids long. V shed 5 bases and J shed 6 bases, with 14 bases lying between them. The CDR3 reads CSVRDSMGEQYF. The CDR3 DNA follows: TGCAGCGTTAGGGACTCGATGGGCGAGCAGTACTTC.

The chain couples TRBV5-6 to TRBJ2-4; TRBD2 agrees at 9 bases. Germline V lookup: CDR1 SGHDT, CDR2 YYEEEE. CDR3 length: 16 residues. V lost 4 bases to trimming and J lost 3 bases; unmatched junction nucleotides: 8. The CDR3 DNA is TGTGCCAGCAGCGTACGGGGACTAGCTGGCAAAAACATTCAGTACTTC. Its protein is CASSVRGLAGKNIQYF.

The genes are TRBV7-2 and TRBJ1-3; no reliable D call. V gave up 1 base and J gave up 4 bases, with 5 bases separating them. In germline, CDR1 is SGHTA, CDR2 FQGNSA. The CDR3 is 13 residues long. The CDR3 region is CASSLVEGNTIYF. The DNA for the CDR3 is TGTGCCAGCAGCTTAGTAGAGGGAAACACCATATATTTT.

CDR3: CASSFGLADYNEQFF. The CDR3 DNA is TGCGCCAGCAGCTTTGGACTAGCGGACTACAATGAGCAGTTCTTC. V is TRBV5-1 and J is TRBJ2-1; 10 bases are shared with TRBD2. From germline, CDR1 is SGHRS and CDR2 YFSETQ. V dropped 2 bases and J dropped 3; count of bases not matched to a gene: 2. CDR3 length equals 15 residues.

This chain links TRBV9 with TRBJ2-3; 12 bases agree with TRBD1. This CDR3 contains 17 residues. V was clipped by 0 bases and J by 2 bases; unmatched bases: 4. Germline CDR1 SGDLS, CDR2 YYNGEE. CDR3 protein: CASSVDPGQGATDTQYF. CDR3 nucleotide sequence: TGTGCCAGCAGCGTAGACCCGGGACAGGGGGCCACAGATACGCAGTATTTT.

The chain employs TRBV13 and TRBJ2-5; TRBD2 matches 11 bases. Trimming took 5 bases from V and 4 from J; bases not matched to a gene: 6. This CDR3 is built from 15 residues. Germline assignment: CDR1 PRHDT and CDR2 FYEKMQ (reference sequence). The CDR3 coding sequence is TGTGCCAGCAGCATTAGCGGGAGGGCCCGAGAGACCCAGTACTTC. It encodes CASSISGRARETQYF.